The present T cell receptor beta chain was sequenced within a study of blood T cell repertoires in COVID-19. With V trimmed by 6 bases and J by 5 bases, 1 base remained unmatched. From germline, CDR1 is MDHEN and CDR2 SYDVKM. The CDR3 is 13 residues long. As originally analysed: Reference gene primer amplification gave nucleated cell count estimates. TCRdb's copy holds only in-frame clones and misses some; the assay was immunoSEQ multiplex PCR. V and J calls and clone size are given by that table; D and trimming were obtained from the DNA. The sample lists under 300,000 clones; 70% to 85% were seen once.

This clonotype was obtained from a woman between 35 and 50 years old with active or convalescent COVID-19. V usage is TRBV28 and J usage is TRBJ2-2; TRBD1 agrees at 9 bases. The sequenced sample consisted of peripheral blood. The CDR3 DNA reads as TGTGCCAGCAGGGACAGGGGAACCGGGGAGCTGTTTTTT. Its translation is CASRDRGTGELFF.